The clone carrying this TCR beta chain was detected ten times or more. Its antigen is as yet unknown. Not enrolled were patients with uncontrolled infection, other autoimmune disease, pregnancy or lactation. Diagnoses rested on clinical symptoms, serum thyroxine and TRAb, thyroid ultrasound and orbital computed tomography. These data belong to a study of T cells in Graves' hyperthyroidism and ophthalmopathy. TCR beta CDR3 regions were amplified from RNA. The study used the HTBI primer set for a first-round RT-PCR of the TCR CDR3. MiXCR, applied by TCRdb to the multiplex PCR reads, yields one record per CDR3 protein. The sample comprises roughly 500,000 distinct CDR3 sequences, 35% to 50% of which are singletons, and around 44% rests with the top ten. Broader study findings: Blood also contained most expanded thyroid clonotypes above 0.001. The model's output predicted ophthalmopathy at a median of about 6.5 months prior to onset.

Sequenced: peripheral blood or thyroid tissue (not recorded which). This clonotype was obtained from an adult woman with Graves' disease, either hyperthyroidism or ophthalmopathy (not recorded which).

The CDR3 coding sequence is TGTGCCAGCAGCGAGGGAGCGAGATCGAACACCGGGGAGCTGTTTTTT. Translation gives CASSEGARSNTGELFF. The chain is built from TRBV9 and TRBJ2-2; tentatively, D is TRBD2 (5 bases). CDR3 size: 16 residues. With 3 bases removed from V and 0 bases from J, the gap between germline ends came to 12 bases. The germline gives CDR1 SGDLS, CDR2 YYNGEE.